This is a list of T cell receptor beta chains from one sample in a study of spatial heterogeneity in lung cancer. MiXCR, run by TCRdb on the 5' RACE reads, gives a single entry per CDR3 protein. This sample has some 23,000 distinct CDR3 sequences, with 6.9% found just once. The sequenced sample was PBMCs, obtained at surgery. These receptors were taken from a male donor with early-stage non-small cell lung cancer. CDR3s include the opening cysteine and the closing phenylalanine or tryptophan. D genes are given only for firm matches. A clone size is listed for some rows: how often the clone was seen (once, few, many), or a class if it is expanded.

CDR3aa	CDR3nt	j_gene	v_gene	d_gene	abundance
CSARRTGPSKDEKLFF	TGCAGTGCTAGGAGGACAGGGCCATCGAAGGATGAAAAACTGTTTTTT	TRBJ1-4	TRBV20-1	TRBD1	NA
CASSTGQGEQETQYF	TGTGCCAGCAGCACGGGACAGGGGGAACAAGAGACCCAGTACTTC	TRBJ2-5	TRBV21-1	NA	few
CASSLSGQAKNIQYF	TGTGCCAGCAGTTTATCAGGGCAAGCCAAAAACATTCAGTACTTC	TRBJ2-4	TRBV28	NA	few
CSARGSAGEFNQPQHF	TGCAGTGCTAGAGGGTCCGCGGGGGAGTTCAATCAGCCCCAGCATTTT	TRBJ1-5	TRBV20-1	NA	NA
CASSETQGYTEAFF	TGTGCCAGCAGTGAAACCCAGGGTTACACTGAAGCTTTCTTT	TRBJ1-1	TRBV6-1	NA	NA
CASSYNDRTDTQYF	TGCGCCAGCAGCTATAACGACCGCACAGATACGCAGTATTTT	TRBJ2-3	TRBV5-1	NA	many
CASSKPGLPGDEQFF	TGTGCCAGCAGTAAACCGGGATTACCCGGGGATGAGCAGTTCTTC	TRBJ2-1	TRBV6-5	NA	many
CSAVGLAGGRAYNEQFF	TGCAGCGCGGTTGGACTAGCGGGGGGGCGCGCCTACAATGAGCAGTTCTTC	TRBJ2-1	TRBV29-1	TRBD2	medium-sized
CASNDVSGNEQFF	TGCGCCAGCAATGATGTTTCGGGCAATGAGCAGTTCTTC	TRBJ2-1	TRBV5-1	NA	many
CASSPGTSGSNEQFF	TGTGCCAGCAGCCCTGGGACTAGCGGGAGCAATGAGCAGTTCTTC	TRBJ2-1	TRBV9	TRBD2	NA
CASGLVSGTQYF	TGTGCTAGTGGTTTGGTATCTGGGACCCAGTACTTC	TRBJ2-5	TRBV12-5	NA	once
CASSLGVEQYF	TGTGCCAGCAGTTTGGGGGTCGAGCAGTACTTC	TRBJ2-7	TRBV28	NA	many
CASSIAHTGYNEQFF	TGTGCCAGTAGTATCGCCCACACAGGTTACAATGAGCAGTTCTTC	TRBJ2-1	TRBV19	NA	many
CASSLQVTDTQYF	TGTGCCAGCAGTTTACAGGTCACAGATACGCAGTATTTT	TRBJ2-3	TRBV6-2/TRBV6-3	NA	many
CSVESVGPSYEQYF	TGCAGCGTTGAAAGCGTGGGGCCGTCCTACGAGCAGTACTTC	TRBJ2-7	TRBV29-1	NA	NA
CASNTTGSNQPQHF	TGCGCCAGCAACACTACAGGTAGCAATCAGCCCCAGCATTTT	TRBJ1-5	TRBV4-3	NA	NA
CASEEDSNSPLHF	TGTGCCAGCGAGGAGGACTCTAATTCACCCCTCCACTTT	TRBJ1-6	TRBV6-6	NA	NA
CASSNLQETQYF	TGTGCCAGCAGTAACCTTCAGGAGACCCAGTACTTC	TRBJ2-5	TRBV27	NA	few
CASRPGQGLEAFF	TGTGCCAGCAGACCAGGGCAGGGGCTGGAAGCTTTCTTT	TRBJ1-1	TRBV3-1	NA	medium-sized
CASSYSAREQFF	TGTGCCAGCAGCTATTCAGCCCGTGAGCAGTTCTTC	TRBJ2-1	TRBV7-2	NA	many
CASSSSSGLTYF	TGTGCCAGCAGTTCCTCTAGCGGGCTCACCTACTTC	TRBJ2-1	TRBV6-5	TRBD2	NA
CASRVQGNYGYTF	TGTGCCAGCAGAGTACAGGGGAACTATGGCTACACCTTC	TRBJ1-2	TRBV5-6	TRBD1	many
CAISESNSGSIYEQYF	TGTGCCATCAGTGAGTCGAATAGCGGGAGTATTTACGAGCAGTACTTC	TRBJ2-7	TRBV10-3	TRBD2	many
CSAHTSPGYEQYF	TGCAGTGCCCACACTAGCCCTGGCTACGAGCAGTACTTC	TRBJ2-7	TRBV20-1	NA	few
CASSQDPGNSGNTIYF	TGCGCCAGCAGCCAAGATCCAGGGAACTCTGGAAACACCATATATTTT	TRBJ1-3	TRBV4-1	NA	many
CASEGAGNEQFF	TGTGCTAGTGAGGGGGCGGGCAATGAGCAGTTCTTC	TRBJ2-1	TRBV12-5	TRBD1	NA
CASRRGGDWAIAKNIQYF	TGTGCCAGCAGAAGAGGGGGTGACTGGGCGATAGCCAAAAACATTCAGTACTTC	TRBJ2-4	TRBV28	NA	many
CASDEGGTDTQYF	TGTGCCAGCGATGAGGGGGGCACAGATACGCAGTATTTT	TRBJ2-3	TRBV12-3/TRBV12-4	NA	many
CASSQRGTSGTTDTQYF	TGTGCCAGCAGCCAAAGAGGGACTAGCGGGACCACAGATACGCAGTATTTT	TRBJ2-3	TRBV3-1	TRBD2	many
CSAARDSGRQPQHF	TGCAGTGCTGCCCGGGACAGTGGTCGTCAGCCCCAGCATTTT	TRBJ1-5	TRBV20-1	TRBD1	many
CASSPGRANTGELFF	TGTGCTAGCAGCCCCGGGCGGGCGAACACCGGGGAGCTGTTTTTT	TRBJ2-2	TRBV7-7	NA	NA
CASAQTGTDTQYF	TGTGCTAGTGCTCAGACAGGCACAGATACGCAGTATTTT	TRBJ2-3	TRBV12-5	NA	many
CASSSHPQGGSHTEAFF	TGTGCCAGCAGCTCCCACCCCCAGGGGGGGAGCCACACTGAAGCTTTCTTT	TRBJ1-1	TRBV7-2	TRBD1	many
CASRIYAGTGNTEAFF	TGTGCCAGCAGGATATACGCCGGGACAGGGAACACTGAAGCTTTCTTT	TRBJ1-1	TRBV7-2	TRBD1	many
CASSWGQAKNTEAFF	TGTGCCAGCAGCTGGGGGCAAGCGAAGAACACTGAAGCTTTCTTT	TRBJ1-1	TRBV5-5	NA	NA
CASILTGTGAEAFF	TGTGCCAGCATTTTGACAGGGACGGGCGCTGAAGCTTTCTTT	TRBJ1-1	TRBV12-3/TRBV12-4	TRBD1	few
CASSLEFQSYNEQFF	TGTGCCAGCAGCTTAGAGTTTCAATCCTACAATGAGCAGTTCTTC	TRBJ2-1	TRBV11-2	NA	many
CASSLDLRGLEGTDTQYF	TGTGCCAGCAGCTTAGACTTACGGGGACTGGAGGGCACAGATACGCAGTATTTT	TRBJ2-3	TRBV7-2	NA	few
CATSPWGTVGNQPQHF	TGTGCCACCAGCCCCTGGGGGACAGTGGGCAATCAGCCCCAGCATTTT	TRBJ1-5	TRBV15	TRBD1	many
CASSPTSGSSGELFF	TGTGCCAGCAGCCCGACAAGCGGGAGTAGTGGGGAGCTGTTTTTT	TRBJ2-2	TRBV7-8	TRBD2	few
CASGAGGLSYNEQFF	TGTGCCAGCGGGGCGGGAGGGCTCTCCTACAATGAGCAGTTCTTC	TRBJ2-1	TRBV28	TRBD2	medium-sized
CAISQAANEKLFF	TGTGCCATCAGTCAGGCCGCCAATGAAAAACTGTTTTTT	TRBJ1-4	TRBV10-3	NA	many
CASSEQGSNSPLHF	TGTGCCAGCAGTGAACAGGGGTCCAATTCACCCCTCCACTTT	TRBJ1-6	TRBV2	NA	NA
CASSLEGFNYGYTF	TGTGCCAGCAGCTTAGAAGGTTTTAACTATGGCTACACCTTC	TRBJ1-2	TRBV7-2	NA	NA
CSVRIPGLTGELFF	TGCAGCGTTCGGATCCCAGGGTTGACCGGGGAGCTGTTTTTT	TRBJ2-2	TRBV29-1	NA	many
CAISEAGNMNTEAFF	TGTGCCATCAGTGAAGCAGGGAACATGAACACTGAAGCTTTCTTT	TRBJ1-1	TRBV10-3	NA	few
CASSVQPGQSYEQYF	TGTGCCAGCAGCGTTCAGCCGGGACAGTCCTACGAGCAGTACTTC	TRBJ2-7	TRBV9	TRBD1	NA
CASSLLDRRYNEQFF	TGTGCCAGCAGCCTCCTGGACAGGCGATACAATGAGCAGTTCTTC	TRBJ2-1	TRBV5-6	TRBD1	many